This T cell receptor (beta chain) was obtained from a study of blood T cell repertoires in COVID-19. Cohort assignment relied on participant-reported clinical history. CDR3 length equals 13 residues. CDR1 and CDR2 from the germline V gene are SGHAT and FQNNGV. The V and J ends lost 5 bases and 6 bases, in that order; junction bases with no gene match: 6. Sequencing was performed with immunoSEQ multiplex PCR; in TCRdb, only in-frame clones are kept and a portion is missing. Of about 460,000 clones listed, 88% are singletons. Sequencing was performed on PBMCs or T cells enriched from blood (not recorded which). The chain joins TRBV11-2 to TRBJ1-2, with 7 bases lining up with TRBD1. The receptor was derived from a woman aged 55-69 years who had recovered from COVID-19. CDR3 nucleotide sequence: TGTGCCAGCAGCCTAGGGGGCGGTAATGGCTACACCTTC. Translating gives CASSLGGGNGYTF.